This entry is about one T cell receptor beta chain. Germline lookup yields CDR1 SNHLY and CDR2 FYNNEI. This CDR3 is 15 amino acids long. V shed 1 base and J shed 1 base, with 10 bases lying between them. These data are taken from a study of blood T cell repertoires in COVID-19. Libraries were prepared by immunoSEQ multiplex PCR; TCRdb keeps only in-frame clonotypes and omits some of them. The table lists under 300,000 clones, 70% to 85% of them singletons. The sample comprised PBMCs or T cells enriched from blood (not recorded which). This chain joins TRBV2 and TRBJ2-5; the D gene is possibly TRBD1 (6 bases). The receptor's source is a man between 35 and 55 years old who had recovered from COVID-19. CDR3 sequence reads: CASSEVQGGQETQYF. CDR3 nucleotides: TGTGCCAGCAGTGAAGTACAAGGGGGCCAAGAGACCCAGTACTTC.